This note documents a single T cell receptor (beta chain) sequence. Its antigen has not been determined. No much larger clonotype is one base removed from it; base qualities were not supplied. This entry comes from a study of cytomegalovirus exposure and HLA in healthy donors (dated by TCRdb to about 2017). In terms of the full investigation: According to an earlier analysis of several hundred of the donors, 150 million to 200 million T cells yielded 90 million to 130 million unique TCR beta sequences and 276 Gb of sequence data. An early release covering some 640 HLA-typed donors comprised approximately 290 gigabases of sequencing data and roughly 86 million unique TCR sequences. Among the roughly 410 genotyped donors, approximately 76% belonged to the genetic ancestry cluster associated with self-reported Caucasian donors. The study aimed to test whether cataloging public T cell receptors could reveal signatures of past pathogen exposure. The study used immunosequencing to profile the T cell repertoires of hundreds of subjects and linked those repertoires to cytomegalovirus serostatus. Along with the approximately 700-subject first cohort, a separate validation cohort of over 90 different subjects was used. High-throughput TCR immunosequencing, statistical association of individual TCRs with disease status, and machine learning were combined to predict cytomegalovirus infection status. To study patterns of TCR occurrence, a later analysis re-analyzed previously published TCR beta repertoires from just over 650 donors and added high-resolution HLA genotyping. Rather than drawing on any new phenotypic data, the later analysis identified candidate immune exposures from TCR beta sequences and the way those sequences occurred across donors. In an earlier analysis of 587 of the donors, high-throughput TCR beta sequencing was used to judge whether each TCR beta V gene segment behaved as functional or pseudogenic. Donor age, sex, ethnicity and CMV serostatus were compiled together with the repertoire data. Genome-wide SNP genotypes for about three fifths of the roughly 670 donors were used in a later genetic analysis, which treated that subset as a discovery cohort. All discovery cohort repertoires had been generated on a single sequencing platform. HLA typing covered class I and class II loci at four-digit resolution. The number of donors typed differed by locus, with about 620-630 for A, B, C, DRB1 and DQB1, more than 500 for DQA1, 600 to 610 for DPA1, and some 440 for DPB1. Because of strong linkage in the cohort, roughly five DR-DQ haplotypes were treated as single units for association and clustering. Among 398 genotyped donors of the cohort, an average of around 240,000 unique TCR beta nucleotide sequences were sequenced per donor, around 18% of them non-productive. On the study overall, not on this receptor specifically: The authors suggested that the approach could potentially be generalized to other disease states and immunological phenotypes. Roughly uniform sequencing depth across donors was assumed in presence/absence analyses, although this assumption may not hold. HLA typing was unavailable for some donors at each locus, so association tests used only the typed subset. In a later analysis, HLA-associated TCR beta chains showed more clonal expansion and lower generation probabilities than non-associated chains that were equally common. In vitro tests confirmed that a few of the cytomegalovirus-associated TCR beta chains recognize cytomegalovirus antigens. This cohort had only TCR beta chains sequenced, and the lack of alpha or paired-chain data limited which features could be detected. A group of highly shared sequence variants was considered likely to be a technical artifact of the sequencing pipeline. The earlier analysis of about 600 of the donors excluded roughly 17 rarely observed V segments, including chromosome 9 orphons, because counts were too low. In an earlier analysis of approximately 590 of the donors, most TCR beta V segments appeared in productive rearrangements about 87% or about 30% of the time, broadly matching IMGT annotations. Strong co-occurrence of HLA alleles, especially DR and DQ, made assigning TCR associations to individual alleles difficult. A later genetic analysis reported fewer N-insertions in productive TCRs among donors in an Asian-associated ancestry cluster than the roughly 720-donor mean. According to a later analysis, TCR association rates differed among HLA loci, with DRB1 alleles showing the most associated TCRs and HLA-C alleles showing the fewest. In both the original and validation cohorts, the classifier was reported to diagnose cytomegalovirus status with high specificity and sensitivity. At a false discovery rate of 0.05, a later analysis linked about 17,000 TCR beta sequences to specific HLA alleles. The 87-base-pair reads could not distinguish some IMGT-functional V segments, including TRBV6-2 and TRBV6-3, so those segments were excluded. A later genetic analysis associated a missense DCLRE1C variant with V-gene and J-gene trimming of TCR beta chains, and an independent cohort replicated the association. Immune exposure information for the cohort was limited to CMV serostatus. In the study, 164 TCR beta chains were listed as associated with cytomegalovirus. A further reported finding was that TCR beta sequences accurately predicted the HLA-A and HLA-B alleles for most subjects in the first cohort. Several of the top co-occurrence clusters appeared to be linked to parvovirus B19, influenza, CMV and Epstein-Barr virus, according to a later analysis. Most CMV-associated TCR beta chains appeared to be HLA-restricted in a later analysis, and the HLA associations seemed to be driven largely by CMV exposure. Most TCR sequences were seen in very few donors, while some public TCRs were found in many individuals. Linkage disequilibrium might explain the correlated functional status among segregating V segments, but an unknown experimental factor could not be ruled out.

The method was the immunoSEQ multiplex PCR assay. For the multiplex PCR, a mixture combining 60 forward primers for TCR Vbeta segments and 13 reverse primers for TCR Jbeta segments was used. Amplification of the CDR3 region of rearranged TCR beta genes was performed with a multiplex PCR assay on genomic DNA. The Illumina HiSeq System was used to sequence the amplified TCR beta libraries as 87-base-pair reads. The paper's processing steps were these. Across the roughly 700 repertoires, a later analysis counted 80 million or so unique TCR beta chains, roughly 11 million of which were shared by at least two donors. A nearest-neighbor algorithm error-corrected the raw reads and collapsed the reads into unique sequences, merging closely related sequences to remove PCR and sequencing errors. V, D and J gene segments were assigned by aligning CDR3 sequences to IMGT reference sequences. For a sequence to be retained, a match of at least six nucleotides to both a V gene segment and a J gene segment was required. A rearrangement was called productive if the CDR3 had no stop codons and remained in frame with V and J, and every other rearrangement was called non-productive. Following IMGT convention, CDR3 was defined as the stretch from the second conserved V-encoded cysteine to the conserved J-encoded phenylalanine. Sequences without an unambiguous match to a single V gene segment were excluded from the earlier analysis of over 500 of the donors. An earlier analysis of a few hundred of the donors classified V segments as functional when productive rearrangements were above 56.7% and as segregating when the standard deviation between donors was above 5%. A statistical classification framework was built for diagnosing cytomegalovirus status from the catalog of TCR beta chain sequences. In a later analysis, TCR nucleotide sequences were compared against IMGT/GENE-DB human TR gene sequences so that V and J genes could be assigned. Using the TCRdist pipeline, a later analysis assigned CDR3 sequences along with most-parsimonious VDJ recombination scenarios. A later analysis defined each TCR beta chain by its CDR3 amino acid sequence plus V-gene family, and excluded reads lacking a unique V-gene family. In a later analysis, some 600 highly shared, low-generation-probability nucleotide sequences were removed to address suspected cross-contamination and a sequencing artifact. In a later analysis, a clonal expansion index was calculated for each public chain from normalized within-repertoire ranks of inferred template counts. In a later analysis, generation probabilities were computed using a VDJ recombination model fitted to out-of-frame rearrangements, and the results were checked against IGoR. Hypergeometric tests were used in a later analysis to score TCR-TCR, TCR-HLA and TCR-CMV co-occurrence, with a repertoire-size bias correction applied to the TCR pairs. False discovery rates were estimated in a later analysis by permuting HLA or CMV assignments 20 times. In a later analysis, co-occurring TCRs were grouped with DBSCAN, and TCRdist sequence similarity was added when clustering was performed within HLA-allele-positive subsets. Repertoires with fewer than 30,000 or more than 120,000 public chains, plus five repertoires with anomalous nucleotide sharing, were excluded from co-occurrence clustering. The clones in this table, taken by TCRdb from immuneACCESS, are in-frame only. Not every clone is retained; where verified, under half of the shortfall comes from an unresolved V gene, and the cause of the rest is unknown. V and J calls and clone size come straight from that table; D and trimming were deduced from the DNA. This sample comprises about 72,000 clones, 50% to 80% of them detected only once. Roughly 21% of the sample goes to the ten largest clones.

The cohort was made up of 500 to 800 healthy bone marrow donors. At the time of sampling, every cohort member was nominally healthy, though immune exposures that went unrecorded were likely present. The donor was CMV seropositive and belonged to the group of about 290 seropositive cohort members. A peripheral blood sample was collected from each donor, and TCR beta sequencing was performed on peripheral blood mononuclear cells. Genomic DNA was extracted from the blood cell samples with the Qiagen DNeasy Blood Extraction Kit. Including the terminal cysteine and phenylalanine, the CDR3 comprises 14 residues. Only the CDR3 portion is preserved as DNA: 42 bases, with reading frame beginning at the first base. CDR1 and CDR2, per the germline V gene, are SGHTA and FQGTGA. At the junction V is shortened by 3 bases and J by 1 base; bases outside the gene matches: 0.

The TCR sequence derives from a middle-aged man in good health and CMV-seropositive. The sequenced sample was PBMCs. The rearranged segments are TRBV7-3 and TRBJ1-1, and TRBD1 matches 9 of the central bases. The CDR3 corresponds to CASSLGQGNTEAFF. The nucleotide sequence reads TGTGCCAGCAGCTTGGGACAGGGGAACACTGAAGCTTTCTTT.